The source of this TCR beta chain is a study of blood T cell repertoires in COVID-19. As for the study in general: Both acute and convalescent COVID-19 samples were obtained from the United States, Italy and Spain. T cells, B-cell-depleted T cells, or PBMCs provided the cDNA or gDNA that served as material.

Original processing notes: Counts of nucleated cells, estimated from reference gene primer amplification, were obtained. TCRdb's copy holds only in-frame clones and misses some; the assay was immunoSEQ multiplex PCR. The DNA was the basis for D and trimming; V, J and clone size are from that table. The sample consists of 350,000 to 450,000 clones, around 92% of them appearing once. This clone was recorded a few times. The CDR3 has 17 residues. Trimming took 6 bases from V and 2 from J; bases not matched to a gene: 12. Germline CDR1 reads LNHDA; CDR2 reads SQIVND (reference sequence). This clonotype originated in a man aged 40-49 years with acute or convalescent COVID-19. The chain joins TRBV19 to TRBJ2-1; 8 positions agree with TRBD1. Source material: peripheral blood. The CDR3 spells CASSTRQGTYAYNEQFF. The CDR3 DNA reads TGTGCCAGTAGCACTAGACAGGGGACGTATGCCTACAATGAGCAGTTCTTC.